Listed below are T cell receptor beta chains from one sample, sequenced in a study of blood T cells in healthy people across ages. TCRdb itself ran the 5' RACE reads through MiXCR, one entry per CDR3 protein. The sample holds about 750,000 distinct CDR3 sequences, about 55% seen once. The sequenced sample was blood. The origin of the receptors is an elderly man in good health. Each CDR3 is given with its conserved first and last residue. Fields, in order: D gene, V gene, J gene, clone size, CDR3 DNA, CDR3 protein. A D gene is named only where the DNA matches it firmly. Clone sizes are given selectively: once, few, many, or a class where the clone is expanded.

d_call: TRBD2
v_call: TRBV28
j_call: TRBJ2-5
clone_size: -
cdr3_nt: TGTGCCGTAGGGGGCCTAGCGGGGGCCTTGGGGACCCAGTACTTC
cdr3_aa: CAVGGLAGALGTQYF

d_call: -
v_call: TRBV12-3/TRBV12-4
j_call: TRBJ2-7
clone_size: -
cdr3_nt: TGTGCCAGCAGTCCAACTAGGGGTTGGTACGAGCAGTACTTC
cdr3_aa: CASSPTRGWYEQYF

d_call: TRBD2
v_call: TRBV11-2
j_call: TRBJ2-5
clone_size: few
cdr3_nt: TGTGCCAGCAGCTTAGTAGCGGGAGGAGAGACCCAGTACTTC
cdr3_aa: CASSLVAGGETQYF

d_call: -
v_call: TRBV5-1
j_call: TRBJ2-5
clone_size: -
cdr3_nt: TGCGCCAGCAGCCCTGGACCCTGGGAGACCCAGTACTTC
cdr3_aa: CASSPGPWETQYF

d_call: TRBD2
v_call: TRBV7-9
j_call: TRBJ2-7
clone_size: few
cdr3_nt: TGTGCCAGCAGCTCGCCGGGACTAGCTCAGTACGAGCAGTACTTC
cdr3_aa: CASSSPGLAQYEQYF

d_call: TRBD1
v_call: TRBV7-9
j_call: TRBJ1-2
clone_size: -
cdr3_nt: TGTGCCAGCAGTTTGACAGGGGTTAACTATGGCTACACCTTC
cdr3_aa: CASSLTGVNYGYTF

d_call: TRBD1
v_call: TRBV4-1
j_call: TRBJ1-1
clone_size: few
cdr3_nt: TGCGCCAGCAGCCCCCGGGACAGGGTGAACACTGAAGCTTTCTTT
cdr3_aa: CASSPRDRVNTEAFF

d_call: -
v_call: TRBV7-9
j_call: TRBJ2-3
clone_size: -
cdr3_nt: TGTGCCAGCAGCTTAGTAGGGGACGTTGGCACAGATACGCAGTATTTT
cdr3_aa: CASSLVGDVGTDTQYF

d_call: -
v_call: TRBV28
j_call: TRBJ2-7
clone_size: -
cdr3_nt: TGTGCCAGCAGTTCACCCGGGGACAACAATGAGCAGTACTTC
cdr3_aa: CASSSPGDNNEQYF

d_call: TRBD1
v_call: TRBV6-6
j_call: TRBJ1-5
clone_size: -
cdr3_nt: TGTGCCAGCAGTTATATAGGTGGAGCAGGGGGGTTTCAGCCCCAGCATTTT
cdr3_aa: CASSYIGGAGGFQPQHF

d_call: TRBD2
v_call: TRBV24-1
j_call: TRBJ2-1
clone_size: -
cdr3_nt: TGTGCGACGACCACTAGCGGGAGGACCAATGAGCAGTTCTTC
cdr3_aa: CATTTSGRTNEQFF

d_call: TRBD2
v_call: TRBV4-2
j_call: TRBJ2-7
clone_size: once
cdr3_nt: TGTGCCAGCAGCCAAGAAACCGGGACTAGCAGATCCTACGAGCAGTACTTC
cdr3_aa: CASSQETGTSRSYEQYF

d_call: -
v_call: TRBV12-3/TRBV12-4
j_call: TRBJ2-4
clone_size: -
cdr3_nt: TGTGCCAGCAGTTTAGCGGGAGTAAACGAGCGGTACTTC
cdr3_aa: CASSLAGVNERYF

d_call: -
v_call: TRBV7-9
j_call: TRBJ2-1
clone_size: few
cdr3_nt: TGTGCCAGCAGGAGACAAGACAATGAGCAGTTCTTC
cdr3_aa: CASRRQDNEQFF

d_call: -
v_call: TRBV9
j_call: TRBJ1-4
clone_size: -
cdr3_nt: TGTGCCAGCAGCCGTACAGGGAACCCAACTAATGAAAAACTGTTTTTT
cdr3_aa: CASSRTGNPTNEKLFF

d_call: -
v_call: TRBV15
j_call: TRBJ2-1
clone_size: -
cdr3_nt: TGTGCCACCAGCAGAGATTCCGAGGGCATGGAGACCCAGTTCTTC
cdr3_aa: CATSRDSEGMETQFF

d_call: -
v_call: TRBV9
j_call: TRBJ2-7
clone_size: few
cdr3_nt: TGTGCCAGCAGCCCCCACGCCCAGGGGGGATCCTACGAGCAGTACTTC
cdr3_aa: CASSPHAQGGSYEQYF

d_call: TRBD1
v_call: TRBV6-2/TRBV6-3
j_call: TRBJ2-3
clone_size: -
cdr3_nt: TGTGCCAGCAGTTACTCGGCAGGGGGACCCGTCACAGATACGCAGTATTTT
cdr3_aa: CASSYSAGGPVTDTQYF

d_call: -
v_call: TRBV4-1
j_call: TRBJ2-7
clone_size: -
cdr3_nt: TGCGCCAGCAGCCTATCAAGGGAATCCTACGAGCAGTACTTC
cdr3_aa: CASSLSRESYEQYF

d_call: -
v_call: TRBV7-6
j_call: TRBJ1-2
clone_size: -
cdr3_nt: TGTGCCAGCAGCCTTCTCTCGGGATACGATAACTATGGCTACACCTTC
cdr3_aa: CASSLLSGYDNYGYTF

d_call: -
v_call: TRBV20-1
j_call: TRBJ2-3
clone_size: -
cdr3_nt: TGCAGTGCCAGTGGGCTAGGACCGGATACGCAGTATTTT
cdr3_aa: CSASGLGPDTQYF